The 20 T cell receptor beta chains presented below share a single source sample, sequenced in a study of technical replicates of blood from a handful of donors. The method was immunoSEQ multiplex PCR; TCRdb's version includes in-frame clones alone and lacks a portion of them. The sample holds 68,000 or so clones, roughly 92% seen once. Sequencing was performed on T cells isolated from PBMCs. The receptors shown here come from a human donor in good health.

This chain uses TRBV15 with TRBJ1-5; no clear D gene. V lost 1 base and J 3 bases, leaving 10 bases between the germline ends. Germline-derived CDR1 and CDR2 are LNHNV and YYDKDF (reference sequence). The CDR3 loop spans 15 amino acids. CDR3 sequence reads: CATSRVTASNQPQHF. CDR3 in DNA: TGTGCCACCAGCAGAGTCACAGCCTCCAATCAGCCCCAGCATTTT.

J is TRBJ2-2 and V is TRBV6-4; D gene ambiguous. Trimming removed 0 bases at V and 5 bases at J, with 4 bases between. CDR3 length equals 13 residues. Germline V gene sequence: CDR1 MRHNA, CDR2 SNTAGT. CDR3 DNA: TGTGCCAGCAGTGACTCTATAACCGGGGAGCTGTTTTTT. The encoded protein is CASSDSITGELFF.

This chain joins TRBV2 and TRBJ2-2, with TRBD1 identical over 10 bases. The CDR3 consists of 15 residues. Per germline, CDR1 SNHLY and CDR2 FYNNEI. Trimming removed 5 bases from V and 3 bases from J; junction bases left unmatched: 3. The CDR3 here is CASSSTGGDTGELFF. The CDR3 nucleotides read TGTGCCAGCAGTTCGACAGGGGGCGACACCGGGGAGCTGTTTTTT.

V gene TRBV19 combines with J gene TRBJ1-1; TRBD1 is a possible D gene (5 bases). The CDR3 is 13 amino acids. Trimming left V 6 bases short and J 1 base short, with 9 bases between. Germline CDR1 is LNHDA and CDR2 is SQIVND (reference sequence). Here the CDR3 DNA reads TGTGCCAGTAGCCAGGGCCGGAACACTGAAGCTTTCTTT. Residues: CASSQGRNTEAFF.

The CDR3 nucleotides are TGCGCCAGCAGTCAATCGTTAAGACCGACAGGGAAGGGTTTGGCGAACGAGCAGTACTTC. Residues: CASSQSLRPTGKGLANEQYF. V usage is TRBV23-1 and J usage is TRBJ2-7, with TRBD1 identical over 7 bases. Being an ORF, TRBV23-1 has a function that is uncertain. The trim removed 0 bases at V and 5 bases at J, leaving 22 bases unmatched. CDR3 length equals 20 residues.

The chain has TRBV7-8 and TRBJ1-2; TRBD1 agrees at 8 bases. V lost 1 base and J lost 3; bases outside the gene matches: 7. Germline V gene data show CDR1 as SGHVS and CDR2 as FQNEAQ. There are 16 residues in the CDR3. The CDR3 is CASSLGRWGQDYGYTF. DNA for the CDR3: TGTGCCAGCAGCTTAGGACGGTGGGGACAGGACTATGGCTACACCTTC.

The CDR3 loop is CASSAPGQGRDEQFF. The CDR3 coding sequence is TGTGCCAGCAGTGCTCCGGGACAGGGGAGAGATGAGCAGTTCTTC. The chain combines TRBV6-1 with TRBJ2-1; 10 bases fit TRBD1. Germline CDR1 is MNHNS and CDR2 is SASEGT. CDR3 size: 15 residues. The V and J ends lost 4 bases and 8 bases, in that order; junction bases with no gene match: 8.

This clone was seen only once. Written as DNA, the CDR3 is TGCAGTGCTGGGAAGGGAGCCGAAGCTTTCTTT. This sequence encodes CSAGKGAEAFF. The chain uses TRBV20-1 and TRBJ1-1; D is undetermined. Germline V gene data show CDR1 as DFQATT and CDR2 as SNEGSKA (reference sequence). V was clipped by 5 bases and J by 8 bases, with 12 bases between them. CDR3 length: 11 residues.

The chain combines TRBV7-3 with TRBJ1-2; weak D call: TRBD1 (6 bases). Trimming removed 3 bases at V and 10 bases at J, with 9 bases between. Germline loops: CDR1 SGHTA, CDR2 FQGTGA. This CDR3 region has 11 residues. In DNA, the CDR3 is TGTGCCAGCAGCTTGGGGACATCCTACACCTTC. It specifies CASSLGTSYTF.

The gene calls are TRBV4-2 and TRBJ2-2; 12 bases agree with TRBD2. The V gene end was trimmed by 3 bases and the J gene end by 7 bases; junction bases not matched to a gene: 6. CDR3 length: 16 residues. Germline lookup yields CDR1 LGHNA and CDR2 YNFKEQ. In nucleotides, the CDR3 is TGTGCCAGCAGCCACCGCCTAGCGGGAGGGGTCGGGGAGCTGTTTTTT. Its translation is CASSHRLAGGVGELFF.

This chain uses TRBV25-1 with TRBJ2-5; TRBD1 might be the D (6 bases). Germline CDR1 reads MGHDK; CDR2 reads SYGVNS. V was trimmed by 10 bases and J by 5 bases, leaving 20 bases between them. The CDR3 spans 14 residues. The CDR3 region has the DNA TGTGCCACCAGCGTAGGGGGAATTCGGGAGACCCAGTACTTC. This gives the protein CATSVGGIRETQYF.

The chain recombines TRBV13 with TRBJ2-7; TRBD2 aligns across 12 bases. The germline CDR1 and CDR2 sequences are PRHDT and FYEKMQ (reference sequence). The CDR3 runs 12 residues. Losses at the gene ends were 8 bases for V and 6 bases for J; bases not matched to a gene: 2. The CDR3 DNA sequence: TGTGCCAGCGGACTAGCGGGATCCGAGCAGTACTTC. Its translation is CASGLAGSEQYF.

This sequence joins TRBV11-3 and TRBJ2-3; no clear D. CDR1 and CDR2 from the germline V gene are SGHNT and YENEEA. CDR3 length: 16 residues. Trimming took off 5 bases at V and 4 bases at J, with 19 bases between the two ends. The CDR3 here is CASSPGLANVADTQYF. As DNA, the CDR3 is TGTGCCAGCAGCCCAGGATTGGCAAACGTGGCAGATACGCAGTATTTT.

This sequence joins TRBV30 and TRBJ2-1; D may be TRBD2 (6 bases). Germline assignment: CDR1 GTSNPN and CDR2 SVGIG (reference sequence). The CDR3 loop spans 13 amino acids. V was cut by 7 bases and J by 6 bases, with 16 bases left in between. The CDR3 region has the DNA TGTGCCTCCGAACTGGACTACTTCAATGAGCAGTTCTTC. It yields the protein CASELDYFNEQFF. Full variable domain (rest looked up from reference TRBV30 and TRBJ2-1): SQTIHQWPATLVQPVGSPLSLECTVEGTSNPNLYWYRQAAGRGLQLLFYSVGIGQISSEVPQNLSASRPQDRQFILSSKKLLLSDSGFYLCASELDYFNEQFFGPGTRLTVL.

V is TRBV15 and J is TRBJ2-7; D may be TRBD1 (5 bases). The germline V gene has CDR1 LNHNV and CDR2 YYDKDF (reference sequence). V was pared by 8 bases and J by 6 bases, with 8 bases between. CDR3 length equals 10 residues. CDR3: CATYRPEQYF. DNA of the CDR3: TGTGCCACCTACAGGCCCGAGCAGTACTTC. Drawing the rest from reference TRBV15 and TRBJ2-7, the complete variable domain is DAMVIQNPRYQVTQFGKPVTLSCSQTLNHNVMYWYQQKSSQAPKLLFHYYDKDFNNEADTPDNFQSRRPNTSFCFLDIRSPGLGDTAMYLCATYRPEQYFGPGTRLTVT.

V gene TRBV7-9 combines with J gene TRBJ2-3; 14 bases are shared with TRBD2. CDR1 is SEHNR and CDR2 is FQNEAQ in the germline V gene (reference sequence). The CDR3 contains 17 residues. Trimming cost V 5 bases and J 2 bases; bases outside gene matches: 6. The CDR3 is CASSRRGLAGDTDTQYF. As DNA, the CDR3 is TGTGCCAGCAGCCGGAGGGGACTAGCGGGAGACACAGATACGCAGTATTTT.

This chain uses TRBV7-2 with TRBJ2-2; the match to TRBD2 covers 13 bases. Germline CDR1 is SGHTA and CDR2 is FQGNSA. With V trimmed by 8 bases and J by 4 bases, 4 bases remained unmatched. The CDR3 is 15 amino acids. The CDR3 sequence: CASPGLAGITGELFF. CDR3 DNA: TGTGCCAGCCCGGGACTAGCGGGAATCACCGGGGAGCTGTTTTTT.

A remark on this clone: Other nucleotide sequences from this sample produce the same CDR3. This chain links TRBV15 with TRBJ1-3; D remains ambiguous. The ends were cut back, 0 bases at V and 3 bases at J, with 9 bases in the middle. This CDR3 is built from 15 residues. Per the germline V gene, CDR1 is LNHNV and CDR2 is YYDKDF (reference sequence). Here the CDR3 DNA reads TGTGCCACCAGCAGAGATCGAGGTAGTGGAAACACCATATATTTT. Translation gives CATSRDRGSGNTIYF.

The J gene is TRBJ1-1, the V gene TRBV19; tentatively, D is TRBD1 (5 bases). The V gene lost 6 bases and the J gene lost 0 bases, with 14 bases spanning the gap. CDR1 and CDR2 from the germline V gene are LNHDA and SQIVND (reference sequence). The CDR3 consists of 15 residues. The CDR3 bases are TGTGCCAGTAGGGCCGGGGGAAACATGAACACTGAAGCTTTCTTT. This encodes CASRAGGNMNTEAFF.

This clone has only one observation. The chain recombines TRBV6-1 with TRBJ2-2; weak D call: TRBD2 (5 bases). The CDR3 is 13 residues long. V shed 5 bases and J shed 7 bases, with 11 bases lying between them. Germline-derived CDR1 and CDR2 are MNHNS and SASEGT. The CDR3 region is CASSTRTLGELFF. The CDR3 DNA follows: TGTGCCAGCAGTACCCGGACTCTCGGGGAGCTGTTTTTT.